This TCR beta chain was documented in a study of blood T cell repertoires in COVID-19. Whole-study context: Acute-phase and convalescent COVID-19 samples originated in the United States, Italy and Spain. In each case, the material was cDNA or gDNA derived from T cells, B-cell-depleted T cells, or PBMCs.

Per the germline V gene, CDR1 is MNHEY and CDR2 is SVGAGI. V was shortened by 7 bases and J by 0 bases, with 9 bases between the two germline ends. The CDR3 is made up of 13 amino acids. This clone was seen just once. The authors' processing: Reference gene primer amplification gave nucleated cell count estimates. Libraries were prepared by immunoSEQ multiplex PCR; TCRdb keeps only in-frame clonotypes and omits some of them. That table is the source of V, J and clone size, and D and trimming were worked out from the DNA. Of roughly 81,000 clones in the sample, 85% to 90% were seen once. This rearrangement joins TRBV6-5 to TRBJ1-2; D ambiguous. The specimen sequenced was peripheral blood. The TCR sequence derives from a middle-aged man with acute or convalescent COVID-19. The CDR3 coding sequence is TGTGCCAGCATCCGGGTAACTAACTATGGCTACACCTTC. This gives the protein CASIRVTNYGYTF.